This T cell receptor (beta chain) came from a study of T-cell memory formation after mild COVID-19. TCRdb reprocessed the 5' RACE reads with MiXCR, giving one entry per CDR3 protein. The table records about 350,000 distinct CDR3 sequences, approximately 15% of them present only once. General study findings and limits: Most CD4+ clones that shrank were in CM and EM, while CD8+ ones turned up in EMRA. While clones contracting from day 15 to 85 were balanced between CD4 and CD8, later expanders leaned CD4+.

Trimming removed 5 bases at V and 3 bases at J, with 11 bases between. The CDR3 sequence is 13 residues long. In its sample, this clonotype was seen many times. The target antigen is unknown. The receptor was isolated from a man aged 18 to 30 who had mild COVID-19 (a few samples of this study predate the infection). Cell type and time point are not known. The chain recombines TRBV12-3 or TRBV12-4 with TRBJ2-7; perhaps TRBD1 as D (5 bases). The sample consisted of PBMCs or a T cell subset sorted from them (not recorded which). The CDR3 DNA reads TGTGCCAGCAGTCCAGGACACCTCTACGAGCAGTACTTC. Residues: CASSPGHLYEQYF.